The 14 T cell receptor beta chains in this list originate from one sample, sequenced in a study of early T cells in non-severe SARS-CoV-2 infection. TCRdb analysed the 5' RACE reads with MiXCR anew, one entry per CDR3 protein. The sample includes tens of thousands of distinct CDR3 sequences, around 12% of them seen just once. What was sequenced was whole blood. These receptors all stem from an adult who was a healthcare worker with PCR-confirmed SARS-CoV-2 infection or an uninfected control (not recorded which).

V is TRBV5-1 and J is TRBJ2-7, with D perhaps TRBD1 (6 bases). Germline CDR1 reads SGHRS; CDR2 reads YFSETQ. This CDR3 has 13 amino acids. Trimming took 4 bases from V and 1 from J, leaving 9 bases between them. This CDR3 is CASSPGVSYEQYF. As DNA, the CDR3 is TGCGCCAGCAGCCCAGGGGTTTCCTACGAGCAGTACTTC.

In the case of this clonotype: This may be a read error: a much more frequent sequence differs by one nucleotide. The DNA for the CDR3 is TGTGCCAGCAGCTTAGCCCAGGGCATCTTGGGTGAGCTGTTCTTC. This gives the protein CASSLAQGILGELFF. The chain uses TRBV7-8 and TRBJ2-1, with D perhaps TRBD1 (5 bases). The germline V gene encodes CDR1 SGHVS and CDR2 FQNEAQ. The CDR3 length is 15 residues.

This clonotype has ten or more counts. The genes are TRBV5-1 and TRBJ1-1; D not certain. Trimming removed 5 bases from V and 10 bases from J, with 21 bases in between. The CDR3 has 14 amino acids. Germline-derived CDR1 and CDR2 are SGHRS and YFSETQ. CDR3 nucleotide sequence: TGCGCCAGCAGGCCATGGACCGGCCGATTCCCAGCTTTCTTT. Its protein product is CASRPWTGRFPAFF.

This rearrangement joins TRBV14 to TRBJ1-6; D is unclear. CDR1 and CDR2 (germline): SGHDN, FVKESK. Trimming shortened V by 3 bases and J by 6 bases, and 9 bases separated the two germline ends. The CDR3 has 14 amino acids. The CDR3 DNA reads as TGTGCCAGCAGCCATGGTGGCAGTAATTCACCCCTCCACTTT. This sequence encodes CASSHGGSNSPLHF.

The CDR3 DNA follows: TGCAGCGTTGAAAGGGACTACGAGCAGTACTTC. The encoded protein is CSVERDYEQYF. The chain combines TRBV29-1 with TRBJ2-7; D is unresolved. The CDR3 runs to 11 residues. V lost 2 bases, J lost 3 bases, and 5 bases lay in between. Germline V gene sequence: CDR1 SQVTM, CDR2 ANQGSEA.

The rearrangement links TRBV12-3 or TRBV12-4 to TRBJ1-2; D unresolved. The CDR3 length is 16 residues. V shed 5 bases and J shed 5 bases, with 21 bases lying between them. The CDR3: CASSPPRRPPIYGYTF. The CDR3 DNA sequence: TGTGCCAGCAGTCCCCCCCGGAGGCCCCCCATATATGGCTACACCTTC.

The V gene is TRBV3-1, the J gene TRBJ2-6; tentatively, D is TRBD1 or TRBD2 (5 bases each). V was cut by 4 bases and J by 0 bases, with 7 bases left in between. The CDR3 spans 15 residues. The V gene's germline CDR1 is LGHDT and CDR2 YNNKEL (reference sequence). CDR3 DNA: TGTGCCAGCAGCCCGGGGCACTCTGGGGCCAACGTCCTGACTTTC. It is translated as CASSPGHSGANVLTF.

The chain employs TRBV9 and TRBJ2-3; the D is unclear. The CDR3 runs 12 residues. With 7 bases removed from V and 2 bases from J, the gap between germline ends came to 8 bases. The germline gives CDR1 SGDLS, CDR2 YYNGEE. Here the CDR3 DNA reads TGTGCCAGCGGCGCCCTCACAGATACGCAGTATTTT. Amino acid sequence: CASGALTDTQYF. The complete variable domain, with remaining parts taken from reference TRBV9 and TRBJ2-3, reads DSGVTQTPKHLITATGQRVTLRCSPRSGDLSVYWYQQSLDQGLQFLIQYYNGEERAKGNILERFSAQQFPDLHSELNLSSLELGDSALYFCASGALTDTQYFGPGTRLTVL.

The chain has TRBV20-1 and TRBJ1-6; 8 bases are a match to TRBD1. V trimming: 4 bases; J trimming: 3 bases; junction bases outside the gene matches: 5. The V gene's germline CDR1 is DFQATT and CDR2 SNEGSKA (reference sequence). The CDR3 length is 15 residues. The CDR3 region is CSATDRAVYNSPLHF. The CDR3 DNA reads as TGCAGTGCTACGGACAGGGCGGTCTATAATTCACCCCTCCACTTT.

This clonotype was seen just once. This sequence joins TRBV15 and TRBJ2-2, with D perhaps TRBD1 (5 bases). CDR1 is LNHNV and CDR2 is YYDKDF in the germline V gene (reference sequence). The V and J ends lost 1 base and 3 bases respectively, with 12 bases between them. This CDR3 comprises 16 residues. This CDR3 is CATSRVIGADTGELFF. The CDR3 coding sequence is TGTGCCACCAGCAGAGTAATAGGGGCCGACACCGGGGAGCTGTTTTTT. The full variable domain, with the rest looked up from reference TRBV15 and TRBJ2-2, is DAMVIQNPRYQVTQFGKPVTLSCSQTLNHNVMYWYQQKSSQAPKLLFHYYDKDFNNEADTPDNFQSRRPNTSFCFLDIRSPGLGDTAMYLCATSRVIGADTGELFFGEGSRLTVL.

This clonotype was detected many times. The chain has TRBV6-1 and TRBJ2-3; TRBD1 aligns across 11 bases. The CDR3 has 15 amino acids. Looked up from germline, CDR1 is MNHNS and CDR2 is SASEGT. J gave up 1 base and V 6 bases, and 3 bases lay outside the gene matches. DNA of the CDR3: TGTGCCAGCAGGATGGGACAGGGGGGCACAGATACGCAGTATTTT. Its protein is CASRMGQGGTDTQYF.

This sequence joins TRBV3-1 and TRBJ1-4; D is ambiguous. From germline, CDR1 is LGHDT and CDR2 YNNKEL (reference sequence). V shed 3 bases and J shed 0 bases, with 2 bases lying between them. There are 13 residues in the CDR3. CDR3 DNA: TGTGCCAGCAGCCATGCAACTAATGAAAAACTGTTTTTT. Amino acid sequence: CASSHATNEKLFF.

The chain joins TRBV9 to TRBJ1-2; 7 nucleotides agree with TRBD1. V gave up 0 bases and J gave up 4 bases; unmatched junction bases: 6. The V gene's germline CDR1 is SGDLS and CDR2 YYNGEE. The CDR3 is made up of 15 amino acids. CDR3 sequence reads: CASSVAGQALYGYTF. Here the CDR3 DNA reads TGTGCCAGCAGCGTAGCCGGACAGGCACTCTATGGCTACACCTTC.

This clonotype was observed a handful of times. The chain joins TRBV10-3 to TRBJ2-1; D is possibly TRBD1 (6 bases). The V end was cut by 4 bases, the J end by 6 bases, with 10 bases between. Germline loops: CDR1 ENHRY, CDR2 SYGVKD. The CDR3 runs to 13 residues. CDR3 region: CAISAGQFNEQFF. The CDR3 DNA sequence: TGTGCCATCAGTGCCGGACAGTTCAATGAGCAGTTCTTC.